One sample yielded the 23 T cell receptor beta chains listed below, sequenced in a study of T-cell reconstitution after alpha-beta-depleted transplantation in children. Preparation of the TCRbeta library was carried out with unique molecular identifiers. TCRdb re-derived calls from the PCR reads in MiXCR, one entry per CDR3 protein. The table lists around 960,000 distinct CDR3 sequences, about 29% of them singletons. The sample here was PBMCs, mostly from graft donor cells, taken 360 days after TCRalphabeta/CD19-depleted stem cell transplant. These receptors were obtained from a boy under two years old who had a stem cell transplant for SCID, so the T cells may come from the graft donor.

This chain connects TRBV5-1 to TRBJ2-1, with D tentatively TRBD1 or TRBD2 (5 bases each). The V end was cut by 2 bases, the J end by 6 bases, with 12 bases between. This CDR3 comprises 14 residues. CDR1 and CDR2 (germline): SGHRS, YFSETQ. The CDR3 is CASSLGTTINEQFF. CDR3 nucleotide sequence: TGCGCCAGCAGCTTAGGGACCACCATCAATGAGCAGTTCTTC.

The CDR3 protein is CASSFGQAFSGDTEAFF. DNA of the CDR3: TGTGCCAGCAGTTTCGGACAGGCCTTTTCGGGGGACACTGAAGCTTTCTTT. V is TRBV12-3 or TRBV12-4 and J is TRBJ1-1; TRBD1 matches at 7 bases. Germline trimming cut 3 bases from V and 3 bases from J; bases unmatched to any gene: 13. This CDR3 has 17 residues.

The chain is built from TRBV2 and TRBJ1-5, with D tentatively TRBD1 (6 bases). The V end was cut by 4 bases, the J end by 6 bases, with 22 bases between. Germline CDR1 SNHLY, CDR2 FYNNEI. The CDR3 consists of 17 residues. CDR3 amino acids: CASSGPLGGGLCQPQHF. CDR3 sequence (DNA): TGTGCCAGCAGTGGCCCTTTGGGGGGCGGGTTGTGTCAGCCCCAGCATTTT.

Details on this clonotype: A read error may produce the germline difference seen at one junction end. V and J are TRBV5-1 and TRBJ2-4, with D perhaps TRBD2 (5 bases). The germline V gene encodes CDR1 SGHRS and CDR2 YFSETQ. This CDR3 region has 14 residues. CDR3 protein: CASSLGGTKNIQYF. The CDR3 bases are TGTGCCAGCAGCTTAGGAGGAACCAAAAACATTCAGTACTTC. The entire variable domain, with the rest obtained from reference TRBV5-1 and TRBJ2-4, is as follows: KAGVTQTPRYLIKTRGQQVTLSCSPISGHRSVSWYQQTPGQGLQFLFEYFSETQRNKGNFPGRFSGRQFSNSRSEMNVSTLELGDSALYLCASSLGGTKNIQYFGAGTRLSVL.

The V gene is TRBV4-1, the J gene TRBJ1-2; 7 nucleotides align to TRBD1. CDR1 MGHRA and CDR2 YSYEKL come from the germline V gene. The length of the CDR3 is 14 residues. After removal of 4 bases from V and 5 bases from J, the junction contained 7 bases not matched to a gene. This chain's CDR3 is CASSPTQGWYGYTF. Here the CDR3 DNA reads TGCGCCAGCAGCCCTACACAGGGGTGGTATGGCTACACCTTC.

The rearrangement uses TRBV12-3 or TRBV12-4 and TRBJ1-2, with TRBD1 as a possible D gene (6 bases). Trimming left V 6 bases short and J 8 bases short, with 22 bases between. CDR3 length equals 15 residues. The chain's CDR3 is CASRGDRPRSDGYTF. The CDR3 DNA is TGTGCCAGCAGGGGCGACAGGCCCAGGAGCGACGGCTACACCTTC.

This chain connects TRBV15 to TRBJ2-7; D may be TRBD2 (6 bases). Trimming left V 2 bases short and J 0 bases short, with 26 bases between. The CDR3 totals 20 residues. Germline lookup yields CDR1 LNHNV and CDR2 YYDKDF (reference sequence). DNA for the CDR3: TGTGCCACCAGCAGATGGGGGGATCAGGGAGTACCTCTCTTCTCCTACGAGCAGTACTTC. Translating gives CATSRWGDQGVPLFSYEQYF.

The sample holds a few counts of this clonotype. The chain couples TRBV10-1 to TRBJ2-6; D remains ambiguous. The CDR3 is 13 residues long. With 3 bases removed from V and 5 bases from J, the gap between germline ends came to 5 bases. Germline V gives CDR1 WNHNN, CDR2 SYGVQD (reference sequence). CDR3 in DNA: TGCGCCAGCAGTGATCACCGGGCCAACGTCCTGACTTTC. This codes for CASSDHRANVLTF.

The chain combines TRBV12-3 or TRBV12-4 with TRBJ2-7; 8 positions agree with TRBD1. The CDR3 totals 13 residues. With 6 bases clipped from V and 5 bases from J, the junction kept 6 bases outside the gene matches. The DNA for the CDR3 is TGTGCCAGCAGATTCCGACAGGGGAACGAGCAGTACTTC. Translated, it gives CASRFRQGNEQYF.

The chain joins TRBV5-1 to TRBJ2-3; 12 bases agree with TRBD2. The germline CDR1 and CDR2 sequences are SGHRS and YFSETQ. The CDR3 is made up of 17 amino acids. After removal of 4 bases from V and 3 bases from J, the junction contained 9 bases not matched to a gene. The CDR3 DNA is TGCGCCAGCAGCCGAGGACTAGCGGGGCAGGGAACAGATACGCAGTATTTT. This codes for CASSRGLAGQGTDTQYF. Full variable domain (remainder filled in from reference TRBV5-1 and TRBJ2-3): KAGVTQTPRYLIKTRGQQVTLSCSPISGHRSVSWYQQTPGQGLQFLFEYFSETQRNKGNFPGRFSGRQFSNSRSEMNVSTLELGDSALYLCASSRGLAGQGTDTQYFGPGTRLTVL.

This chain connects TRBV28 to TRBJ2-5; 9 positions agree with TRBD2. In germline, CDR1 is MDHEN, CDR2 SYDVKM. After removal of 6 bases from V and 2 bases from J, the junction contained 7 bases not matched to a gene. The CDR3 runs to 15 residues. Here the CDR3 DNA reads TGTGCCAGCAGCACCCCCACTAGCGGGCAAGAGACCCAGTACTTC. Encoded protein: CASSTPTSGQETQYF.

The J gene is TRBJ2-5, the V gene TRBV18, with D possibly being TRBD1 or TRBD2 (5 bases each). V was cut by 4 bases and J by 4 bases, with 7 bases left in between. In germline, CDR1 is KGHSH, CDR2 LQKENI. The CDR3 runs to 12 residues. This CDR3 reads CASSRGLETQYF. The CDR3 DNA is TGTGCCAGCTCACGGGGGTTAGAGACCCAGTACTTC.

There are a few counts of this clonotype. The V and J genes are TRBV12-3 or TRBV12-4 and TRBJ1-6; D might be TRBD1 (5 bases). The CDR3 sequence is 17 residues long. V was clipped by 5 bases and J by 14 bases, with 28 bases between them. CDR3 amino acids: CASSPYPPMKGWGALHF. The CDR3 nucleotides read TGTGCCAGCAGTCCGTATCCCCCTATGAAGGGATGGGGGGCCCTCCACTTT.

CDR3 nucleotide sequence: TGTGCCAGCAGCCCCGGGGGGAATGGCAACACTGAAGCTTTCTTT. Protein sequence: CASSPGGNGNTEAFF. This rearrangement joins TRBV12-3 or TRBV12-4 to TRBJ1-1, with a tentative D call TRBD1 (5 bases). Trimming took 6 bases from V and 2 from J, leaving 16 bases between them. This CDR3 comprises 15 residues.

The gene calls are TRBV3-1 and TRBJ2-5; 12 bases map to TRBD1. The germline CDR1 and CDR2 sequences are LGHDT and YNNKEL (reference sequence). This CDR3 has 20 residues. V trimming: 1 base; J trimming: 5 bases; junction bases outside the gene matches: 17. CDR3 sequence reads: CASSQGKIDRGQGALETQYF. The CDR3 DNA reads TGTGCCAGCAGCCAAGGAAAGATCGACCGGGGACAGGGGGCATTGGAGACCCAGTACTTC.

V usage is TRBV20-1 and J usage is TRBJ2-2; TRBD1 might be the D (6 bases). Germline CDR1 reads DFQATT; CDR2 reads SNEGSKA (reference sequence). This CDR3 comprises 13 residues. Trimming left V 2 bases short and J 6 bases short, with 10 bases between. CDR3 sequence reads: CSARPSGAGELFF. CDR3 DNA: TGCAGTGCTAGACCCTCAGGGGCCGGGGAGCTGTTTTTT.

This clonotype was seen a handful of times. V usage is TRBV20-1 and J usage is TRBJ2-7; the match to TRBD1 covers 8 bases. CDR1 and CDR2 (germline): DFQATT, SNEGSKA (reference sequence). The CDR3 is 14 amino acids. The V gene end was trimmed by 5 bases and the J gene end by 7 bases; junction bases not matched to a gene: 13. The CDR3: CSAAAPRDRREQYF. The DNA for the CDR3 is TGCAGTGCTGCCGCCCCGAGGGACAGGAGGGAGCAGTACTTC.

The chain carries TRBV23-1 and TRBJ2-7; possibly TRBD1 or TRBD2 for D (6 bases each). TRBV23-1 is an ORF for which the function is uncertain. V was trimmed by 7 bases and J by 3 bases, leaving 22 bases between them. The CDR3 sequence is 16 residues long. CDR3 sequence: CASITERGVVFYEQYF. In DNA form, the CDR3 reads TGCGCCAGCATCACGGAAAGGGGGGTGGTGTTCTACGAGCAGTACTTC.

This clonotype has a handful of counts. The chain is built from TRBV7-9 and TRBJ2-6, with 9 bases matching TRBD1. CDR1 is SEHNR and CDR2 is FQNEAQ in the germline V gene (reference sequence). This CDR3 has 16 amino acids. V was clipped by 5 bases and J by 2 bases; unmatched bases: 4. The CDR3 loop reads CASSLQGATGANVLTF. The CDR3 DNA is TGTGCCAGCAGCCTACAGGGGGCAACTGGGGCCAACGTCCTGACTTTC. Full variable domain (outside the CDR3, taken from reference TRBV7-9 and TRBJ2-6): DTGVSQNPRHKITKRGQNVTFRCDPISEHNRLYWYRQTLGQGPEFLTYFQNEAQLEKSRLLSDRFSAERPKGSFSTLEIQRTEQGDSAMYLCASSLQGATGANVLTFGAGSRLTVL.

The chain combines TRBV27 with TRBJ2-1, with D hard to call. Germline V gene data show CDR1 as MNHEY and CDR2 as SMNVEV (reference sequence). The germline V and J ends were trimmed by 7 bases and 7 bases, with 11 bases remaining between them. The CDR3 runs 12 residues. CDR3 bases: TGTGCCAGCATTAACTGGTTGAATGAGCAGTTCTTC. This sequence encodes CASINWLNEQFF.

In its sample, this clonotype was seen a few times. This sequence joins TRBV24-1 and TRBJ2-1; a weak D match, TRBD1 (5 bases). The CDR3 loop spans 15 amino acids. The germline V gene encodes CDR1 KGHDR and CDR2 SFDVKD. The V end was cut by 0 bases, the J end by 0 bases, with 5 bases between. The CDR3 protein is CATSDLGASYNEQFF. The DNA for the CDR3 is TGTGCCACCAGTGATTTGGGGGCCTCCTACAATGAGCAGTTCTTC.

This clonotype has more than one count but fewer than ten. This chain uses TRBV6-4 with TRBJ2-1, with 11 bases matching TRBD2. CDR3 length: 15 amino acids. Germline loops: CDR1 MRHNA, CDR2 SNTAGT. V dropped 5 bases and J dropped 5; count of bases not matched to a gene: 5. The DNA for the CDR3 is TGTGCCAGCAGTTTCTGGACTAGCGGGCACAATGAGCAGTTCTTC. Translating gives CASSFWTSGHNEQFF.

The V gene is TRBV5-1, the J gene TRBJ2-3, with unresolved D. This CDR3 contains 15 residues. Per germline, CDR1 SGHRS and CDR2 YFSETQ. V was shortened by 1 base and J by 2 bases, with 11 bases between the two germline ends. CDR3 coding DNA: TGCGCCAGCAGCTTGAATAGGCCCTCCACAGATACGCAGTATTTT. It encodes CASSLNRPSTDTQYF.